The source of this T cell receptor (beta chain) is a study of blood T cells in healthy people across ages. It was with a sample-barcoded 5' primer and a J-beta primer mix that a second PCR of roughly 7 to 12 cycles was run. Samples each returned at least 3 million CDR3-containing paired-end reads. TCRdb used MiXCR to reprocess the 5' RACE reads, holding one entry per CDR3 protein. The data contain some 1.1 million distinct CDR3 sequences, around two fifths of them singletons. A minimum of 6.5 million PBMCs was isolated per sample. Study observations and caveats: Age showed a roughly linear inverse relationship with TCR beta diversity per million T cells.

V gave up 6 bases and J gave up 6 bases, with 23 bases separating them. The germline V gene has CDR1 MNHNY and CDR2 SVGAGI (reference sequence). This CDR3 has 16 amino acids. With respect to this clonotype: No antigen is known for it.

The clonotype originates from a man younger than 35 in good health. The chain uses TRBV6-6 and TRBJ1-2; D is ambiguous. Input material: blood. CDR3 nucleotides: TGTGCCAGCAGCTACCCTCCTAAGGGAAGAGCGGATGGCTACACCTTC. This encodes CASSYPPKGRADGYTF.